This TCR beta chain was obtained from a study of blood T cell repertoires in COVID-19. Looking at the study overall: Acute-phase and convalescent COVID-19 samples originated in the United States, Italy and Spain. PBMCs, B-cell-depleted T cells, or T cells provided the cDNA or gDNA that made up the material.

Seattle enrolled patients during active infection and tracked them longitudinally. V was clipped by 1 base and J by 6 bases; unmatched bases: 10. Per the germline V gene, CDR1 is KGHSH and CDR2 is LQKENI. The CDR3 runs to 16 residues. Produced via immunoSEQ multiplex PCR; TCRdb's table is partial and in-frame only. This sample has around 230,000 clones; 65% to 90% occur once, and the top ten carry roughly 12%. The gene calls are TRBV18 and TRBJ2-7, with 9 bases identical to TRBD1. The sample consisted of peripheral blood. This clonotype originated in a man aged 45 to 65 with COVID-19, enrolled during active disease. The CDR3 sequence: CASSPQGGQGSVEQYF. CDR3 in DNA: TGTGCCAGCTCACCACAGGGGGGACAGGGTTCTGTCGAGCAGTACTTC.